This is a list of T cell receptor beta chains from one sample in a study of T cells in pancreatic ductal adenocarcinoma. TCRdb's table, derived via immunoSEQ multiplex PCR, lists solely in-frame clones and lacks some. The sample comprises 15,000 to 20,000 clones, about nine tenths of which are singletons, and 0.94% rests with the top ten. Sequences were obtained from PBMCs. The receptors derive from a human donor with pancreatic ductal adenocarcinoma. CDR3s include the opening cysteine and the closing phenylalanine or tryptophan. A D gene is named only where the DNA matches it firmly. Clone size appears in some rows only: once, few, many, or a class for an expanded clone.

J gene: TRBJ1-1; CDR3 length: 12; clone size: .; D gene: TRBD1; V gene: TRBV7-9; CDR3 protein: CASSRQGESGFF; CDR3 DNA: TGTGCCAGCAGCCGACAGGGGGAGAGTGGTTTCTTT
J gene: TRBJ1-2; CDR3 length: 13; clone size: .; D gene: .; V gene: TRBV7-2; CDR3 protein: CASSSPGWGDLAF; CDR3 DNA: TGTGCCAGCAGCTCCCCGGGTTGGGGGGATTTGGCCTTC
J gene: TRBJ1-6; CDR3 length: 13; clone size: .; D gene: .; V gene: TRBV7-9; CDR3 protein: CASSLIGDSPLHF; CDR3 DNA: TGTGCCAGCAGCTTAATCGGGGATTCACCCCTCCACTTT
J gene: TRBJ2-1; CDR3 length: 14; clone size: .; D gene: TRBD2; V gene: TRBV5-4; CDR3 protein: CASSLSGGQGEQFF; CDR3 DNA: TGTGCCAGCAGCCTCTCGGGGGGGCAGGGTGAGCAGTTCTTC
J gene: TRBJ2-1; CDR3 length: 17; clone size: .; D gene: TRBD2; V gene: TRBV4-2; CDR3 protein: CASSRNPLAGTYNEQFF; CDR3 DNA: TGTGCCAGCAGCCGCAACCCCTTAGCGGGGACTTACAATGAGCAGTTCTTC
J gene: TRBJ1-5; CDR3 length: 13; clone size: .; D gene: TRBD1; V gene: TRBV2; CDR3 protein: CASNQGANQPQHF; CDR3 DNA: TGTGCCAGCAATCAGGGGGCGAATCAGCCCCAGCATTTT
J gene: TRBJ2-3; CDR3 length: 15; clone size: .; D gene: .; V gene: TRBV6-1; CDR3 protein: CASSERLASTDTQYF; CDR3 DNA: TGTGCCAGCAGTGAACGCTTAGCTAGCACAGATACGCAGTATTTT
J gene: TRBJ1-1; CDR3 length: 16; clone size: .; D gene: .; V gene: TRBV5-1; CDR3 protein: CASSLAAGGTNTEAFF; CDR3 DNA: TGCGCCAGCAGCTTGGCTGCGGGGGGGACGAACACTGAAGCTTTCTTT
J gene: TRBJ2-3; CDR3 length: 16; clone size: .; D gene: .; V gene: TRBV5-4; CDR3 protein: CASSPPTAGVTDTQYF; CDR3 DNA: TGTGCCAGCAGCCCACCTACAGCGGGTGTCACAGATACGCAGTATTTT
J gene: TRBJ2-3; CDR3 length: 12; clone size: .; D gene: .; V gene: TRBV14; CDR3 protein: CASSQESNTQYF; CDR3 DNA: TGTGCCAGCAGCCAAGAGTCTAATACGCAGTATTTT
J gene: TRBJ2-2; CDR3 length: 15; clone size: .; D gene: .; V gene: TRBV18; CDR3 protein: CASSPLQGRTGELFF; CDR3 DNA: TGTGCCAGCTCACCGTTACAGGGTAGGACCGGGGAGCTGTTTTTT
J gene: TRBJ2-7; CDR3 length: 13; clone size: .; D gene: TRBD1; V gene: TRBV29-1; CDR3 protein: CSVEKSGTDEQYF; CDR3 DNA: TGCAGCGTTGAAAAATCCGGGACAGACGAGCAGTACTTC
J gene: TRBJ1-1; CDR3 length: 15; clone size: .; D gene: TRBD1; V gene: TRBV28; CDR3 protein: CASSPSRQGHTEAFF; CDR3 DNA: TGTGCCAGCAGTCCATCTCGACAGGGCCACACTGAAGCTTTCTTT
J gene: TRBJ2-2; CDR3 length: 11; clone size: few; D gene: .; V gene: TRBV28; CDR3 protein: CASTLTGELFF; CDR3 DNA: TGTGCCAGCACCCTTACCGGGGAGCTGTTTTTT
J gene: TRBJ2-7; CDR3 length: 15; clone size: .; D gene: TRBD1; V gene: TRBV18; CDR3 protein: CASSPRDRGTYEQYF; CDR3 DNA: TGTGCCAGCTCACCACGGGACAGGGGGACCTACGAGCAGTACTTC
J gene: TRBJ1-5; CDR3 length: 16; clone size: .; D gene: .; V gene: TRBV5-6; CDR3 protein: CASSFSQGSGNQPQHF; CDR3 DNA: TGTGCCAGCAGCTTTTCCCAGGGGAGCGGCAATCAGCCCCAGCATTTT
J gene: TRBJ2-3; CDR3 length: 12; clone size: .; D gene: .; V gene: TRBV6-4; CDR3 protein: CASSDFGGNQYF; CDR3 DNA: TGTGCCAGCAGTGACTTCGGCGGGAATCAGTATTTT
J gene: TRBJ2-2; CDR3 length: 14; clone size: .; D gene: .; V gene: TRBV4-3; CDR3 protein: CASSQDPGVRELFF; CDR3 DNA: TGCGCCAGCAGCCAAGATCCAGGGGTTCGGGAGCTGTTTTTT
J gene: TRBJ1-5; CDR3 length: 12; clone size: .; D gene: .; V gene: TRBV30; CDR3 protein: CAWGQINQLQHF; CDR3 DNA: TGTGCCTGGGGACAGATCAATCAGCTCCAGCATTTT
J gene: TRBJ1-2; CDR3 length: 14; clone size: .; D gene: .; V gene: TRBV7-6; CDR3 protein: CASSLNAGRSGYTF; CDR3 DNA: TGTGCCAGCAGCTTAAACGCAGGTCGTTCTGGCTACACCTTC
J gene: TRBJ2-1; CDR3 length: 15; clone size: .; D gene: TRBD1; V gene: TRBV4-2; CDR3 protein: CASSPADRAYNEQFF; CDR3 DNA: TGTGCCAGCAGCCCCGCGGACAGGGCCTACAATGAGCAGTTCTTC
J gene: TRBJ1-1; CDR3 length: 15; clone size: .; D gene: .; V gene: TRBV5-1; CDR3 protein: CASSFPDSRNTEAFF; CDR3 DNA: TGCGCCAGCAGCTTCCCCGACAGCCGGAACACTGAAGCTTTCTTT
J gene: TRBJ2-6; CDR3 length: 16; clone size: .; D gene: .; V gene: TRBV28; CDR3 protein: CASSSFDSSGANVLTF; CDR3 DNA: TGTGCCAGCAGTTCATTCGACTCGTCTGGGGCCAACGTCCTGACTTTC
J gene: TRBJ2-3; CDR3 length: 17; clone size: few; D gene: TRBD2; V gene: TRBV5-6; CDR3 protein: CASRLAGGPKSTDTQYF; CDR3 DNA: TGTGCCAGCAGACTAGCGGGGGGGCCCAAGAGCACAGATACGCAGTATTTT
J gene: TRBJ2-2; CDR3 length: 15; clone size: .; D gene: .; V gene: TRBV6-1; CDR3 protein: CASSEPGENPGELFF; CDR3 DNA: TGTGCCAGCAGTGAACCAGGGGAGAACCCCGGGGAGCTGTTTTTT
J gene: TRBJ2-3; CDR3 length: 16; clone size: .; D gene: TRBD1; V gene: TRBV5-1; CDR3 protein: CASSLGGQPSTDTQYF; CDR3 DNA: TGCGCCAGCAGCTTGGGGGGACAGCCTAGCACAGATACGCAGTATTTT
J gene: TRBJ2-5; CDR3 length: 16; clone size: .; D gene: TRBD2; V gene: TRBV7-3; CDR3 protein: CASSPLGGGAWETQYF; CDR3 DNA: TGTGCCAGCAGCCCCCTGGGCGGGGGGGCTTGGGAGACCCAGTACTTC
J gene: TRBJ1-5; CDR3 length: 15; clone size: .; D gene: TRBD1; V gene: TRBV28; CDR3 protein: CASTGGKKGNQPQHF; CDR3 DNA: TGTGCCAGCACAGGGGGCAAAAAGGGCAATCAGCCCCAGCATTTT
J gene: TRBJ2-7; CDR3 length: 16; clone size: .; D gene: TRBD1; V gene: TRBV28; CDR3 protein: CASSIFGWGQGHEQYF; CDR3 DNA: TGTGCCAGCAGTATCTTCGGGTGGGGACAGGGCCACGAGCAGTACTTC
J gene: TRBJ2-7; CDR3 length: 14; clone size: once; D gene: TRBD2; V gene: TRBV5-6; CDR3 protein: CASSWAGLAGGQYF; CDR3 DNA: TGTGCCAGCAGCTGGGCGGGACTAGCGGGGGGGCAGTACTTC
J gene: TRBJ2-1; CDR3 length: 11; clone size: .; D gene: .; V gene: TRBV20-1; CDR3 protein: CSATGGGEQFF; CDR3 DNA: TGCAGTGCAACAGGCGGTGGTGAGCAGTTCTTC
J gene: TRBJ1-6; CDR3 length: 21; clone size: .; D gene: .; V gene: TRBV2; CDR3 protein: CASSSMDSKITSSSYNSPLHF; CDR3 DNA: TGTGCCAGCAGTTCAATGGACAGTAAAATAACCTCGAGCTCCTATAATTCACCCCTCCACTTT
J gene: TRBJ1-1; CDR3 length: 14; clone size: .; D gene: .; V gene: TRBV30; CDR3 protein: CAWSVGRVVTEAFF; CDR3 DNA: TGTGCCTGGAGTGTAGGCAGGGTGGTCACTGAAGCTTTCTTT
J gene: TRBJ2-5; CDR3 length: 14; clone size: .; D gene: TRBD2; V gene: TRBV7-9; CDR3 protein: CATTGVAGQETQYF; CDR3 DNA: TGTGCCACAACCGGGGTAGCGGGACAAGAGACCCAGTACTTC
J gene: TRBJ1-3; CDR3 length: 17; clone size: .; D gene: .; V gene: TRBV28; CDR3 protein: CASSTPPGQLSGNTIYF; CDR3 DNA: TGTGCCAGCAGCACTCCTCCGGGACAACTCTCTGGAAACACCATATATTTT
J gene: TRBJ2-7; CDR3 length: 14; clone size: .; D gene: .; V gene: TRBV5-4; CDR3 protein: CASSPLVRGAEQYF; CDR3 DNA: TGTGCCAGCAGCCCCCTCGTCAGGGGCGCCGAGCAGTACTTC
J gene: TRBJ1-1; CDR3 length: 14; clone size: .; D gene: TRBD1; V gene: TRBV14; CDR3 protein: CASSRTGGSTEAFF; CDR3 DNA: TGTGCCAGCAGCCGTACAGGGGGTAGTACTGAAGCTTTCTTT
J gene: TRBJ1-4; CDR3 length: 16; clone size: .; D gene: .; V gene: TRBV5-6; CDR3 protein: CASSLEGVSTNEKLFF; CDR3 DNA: TGTGCCAGCAGCTTGGAAGGGGTCTCAACTAATGAAAAACTGTTTTTT
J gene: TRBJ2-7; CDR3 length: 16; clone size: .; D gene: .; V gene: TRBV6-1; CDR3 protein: CASSEVATPSTYEQYF; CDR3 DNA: TGTGCCAGCAGTGAAGTTGCGACACCGAGCACCTACGAGCAGTACTTC
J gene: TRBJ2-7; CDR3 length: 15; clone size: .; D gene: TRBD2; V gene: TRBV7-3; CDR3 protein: CASSPEGLQTYEQYF; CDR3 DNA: TGTGCCAGCAGCCCGGAGGGACTACAAACCTACGAGCAGTACTTC
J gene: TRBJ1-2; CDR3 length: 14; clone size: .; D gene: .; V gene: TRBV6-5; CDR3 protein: CASSPSGRRHGYTF; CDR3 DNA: TGTGCCAGCAGTCCCTCGGGTCGGAGGCATGGCTACACCTTC
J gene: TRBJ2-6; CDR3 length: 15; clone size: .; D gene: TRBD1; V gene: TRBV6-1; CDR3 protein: CASSGTGAGANVLTF; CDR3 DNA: TGTGCCAGCAGTGGGACAGGGGCTGGGGCCAACGTCCTGACTTTC
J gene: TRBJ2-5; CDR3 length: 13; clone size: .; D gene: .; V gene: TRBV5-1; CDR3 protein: CASSLEGEETQYF; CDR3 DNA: TGCGCCAGCAGCTTGGAGGGGGAAGAGACCCAGTACTTC
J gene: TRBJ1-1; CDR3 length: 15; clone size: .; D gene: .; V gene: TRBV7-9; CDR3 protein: CASSSGSVVNTEAFF; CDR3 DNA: TGTGCCAGCAGCTCGGGGTCAGTGGTGAACACTGAAGCTTTCTTT
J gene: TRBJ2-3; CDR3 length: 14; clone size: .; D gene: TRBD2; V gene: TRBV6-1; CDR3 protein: CASVGGGTTDTQYF; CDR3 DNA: TGTGCCAGCGTCGGGGGGGGGACCACAGATACGCAGTATTTT
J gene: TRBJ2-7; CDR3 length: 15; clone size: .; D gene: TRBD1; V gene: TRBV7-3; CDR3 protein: CASSSGTGTRGEQYF; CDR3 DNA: TGTGCCAGCAGCTCCGGGACAGGCACCCGTGGGGAGCAGTACTTC
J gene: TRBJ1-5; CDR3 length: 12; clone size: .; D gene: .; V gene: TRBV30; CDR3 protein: CAWASQNQPQHF; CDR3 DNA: TGTGCCTGGGCCAGTCAAAATCAGCCCCAGCATTTT
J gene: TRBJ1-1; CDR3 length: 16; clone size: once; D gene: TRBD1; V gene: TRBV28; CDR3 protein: CASSSAATGRNTEAFF; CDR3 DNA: TGTGCCAGCAGTTCCGCAGCGACAGGGCGGAACACTGAAGCTTTCTTT